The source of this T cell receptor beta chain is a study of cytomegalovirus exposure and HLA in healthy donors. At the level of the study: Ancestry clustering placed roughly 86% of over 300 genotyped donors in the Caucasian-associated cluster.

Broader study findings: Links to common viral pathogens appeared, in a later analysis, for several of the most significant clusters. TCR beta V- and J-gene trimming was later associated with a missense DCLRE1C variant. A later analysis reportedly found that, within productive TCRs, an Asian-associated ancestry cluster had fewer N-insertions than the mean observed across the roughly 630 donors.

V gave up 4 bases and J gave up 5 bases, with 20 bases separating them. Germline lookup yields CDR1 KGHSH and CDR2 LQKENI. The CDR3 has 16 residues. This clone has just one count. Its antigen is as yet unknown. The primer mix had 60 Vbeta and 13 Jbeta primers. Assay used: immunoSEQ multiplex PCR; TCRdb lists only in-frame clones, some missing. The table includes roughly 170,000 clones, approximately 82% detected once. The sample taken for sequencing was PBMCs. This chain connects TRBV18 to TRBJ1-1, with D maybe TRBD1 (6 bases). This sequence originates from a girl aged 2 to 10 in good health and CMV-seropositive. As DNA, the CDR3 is TGTGCCAGCTCACTGTTACAGGGTCCGAGTCGTACTGAAGCTTTCTTT. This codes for CASSLLQGPSRTEAFF.